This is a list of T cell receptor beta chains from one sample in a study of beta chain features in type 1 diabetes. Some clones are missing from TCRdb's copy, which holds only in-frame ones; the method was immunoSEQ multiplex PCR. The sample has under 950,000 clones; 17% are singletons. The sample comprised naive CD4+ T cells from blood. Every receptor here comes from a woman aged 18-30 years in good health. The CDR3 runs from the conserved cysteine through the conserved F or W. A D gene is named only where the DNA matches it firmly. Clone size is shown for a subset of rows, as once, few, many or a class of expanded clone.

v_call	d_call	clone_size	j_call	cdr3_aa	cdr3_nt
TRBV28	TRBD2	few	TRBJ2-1	CASSLPLGLAGGNEQFF	TGTGCCAGCAGTTTGCCCTTGGGACTAGCGGGAGGCAATGAGCAGTTCTTC
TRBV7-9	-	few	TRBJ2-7	CASSARDHRLGEQYF	TGTGCCAGCAGCGCCCGGGACCACCGTTTGGGCGAGCAGTACTTC
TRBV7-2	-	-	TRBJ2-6	CASSLVSGQRGSGANVLTF	TGTGCCAGCAGCTTAGTTTCAGGGCAGAGGGGCTCTGGGGCCAACGTCCTGACTTTC
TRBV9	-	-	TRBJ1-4	CASSTRGVFNEKLFF	TGTGCCAGCAGCACCCGAGGAGTTTTTAATGAAAAACTGTTTTTT
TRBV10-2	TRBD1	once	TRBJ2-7	CASSDLGQGGPEQYF	TGCGCCAGCAGTGACTTGGGACAGGGAGGCCCGGAGCAGTACTTC
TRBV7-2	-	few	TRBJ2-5	CASSSHPPRRAETQYF	TGTGCCAGCAGCTCACACCCCCCGCGAAGGGCCGAGACCCAGTACTTC
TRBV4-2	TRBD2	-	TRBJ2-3	CASSHSGTSSSRTDTQYF	TGTGCCAGCAGCCACTCCGGGACTAGCAGTTCCCGCACAGATACGCAGTATTTT
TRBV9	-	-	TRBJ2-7	CASSLRSGYEQYF	TGTGCCAGCAGCCTTCGCTCAGGGTACGAGCAGTACTTC
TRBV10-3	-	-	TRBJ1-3	CATGDAASGNTIYF	TGTGCCACGGGGGACGCCGCCTCTGGAAACACCATATATTTT
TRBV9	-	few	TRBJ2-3	CASSAGAGRTDTQYF	TGTGCCAGCAGCGCGGGGGCAGGGCGGACAGATACGCAGTATTTT
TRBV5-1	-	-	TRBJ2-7	CASSLGDSLDYEQYF	TGCGCCAGCAGCTTGGGAGATTCTCTCGACTACGAGCAGTACTTC
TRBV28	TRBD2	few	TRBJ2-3	CAVSGRAVDTQYF	TGTGCCGTTAGCGGGAGGGCCGTAGATACGCAGTATTTT
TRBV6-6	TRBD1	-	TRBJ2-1	CASSETGGYNEQFF	TGTGCCAGCAGCGAGACAGGGGGTTACAATGAGCAGTTCTTC
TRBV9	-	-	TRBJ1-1	CASSTYRVPSTHTEAFF	TGTGCCAGCAGCACCTACAGGGTCCCCTCGACGCACACTGAAGCTTTCTTT
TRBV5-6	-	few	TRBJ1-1	CASSIRAQGQAFF	TGTGCCAGCAGCATCCGGGCCCAGGGCCAAGCTTTCTTT
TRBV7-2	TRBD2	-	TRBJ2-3	CASSWIAGSTDTQYF	TGTGCCAGCAGCTGGATAGCGGGAAGCACAGATACGCAGTATTTT
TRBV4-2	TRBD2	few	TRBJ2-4	CASSQIAGGPWGENIQYF	TGTGCCAGCAGCCAGATAGCGGGAGGGCCGTGGGGCGAAAACATTCAGTACTTC
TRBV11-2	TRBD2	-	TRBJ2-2	CASSLGESGGRAGELFF	TGTGCCAGCAGCTTAGGGGAATCCGGCGGGAGGGCCGGGGAGCTGTTTTTT
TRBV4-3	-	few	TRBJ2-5	CASSQDSLGETQYF	TGCGCCAGCAGCCAAGATTCCCTCGGAGAGACCCAGTACTTC
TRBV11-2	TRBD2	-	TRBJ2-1	CASSWRELYNEQFF	TGTGCCAGCAGCTGGCGGGAGCTCTACAATGAGCAGTTCTTC
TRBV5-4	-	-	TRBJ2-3	CASSREAGRTDTQYF	TGTGCCAGCAGCCGAGAGGCGGGCAGGACAGATACGCAGTATTTT
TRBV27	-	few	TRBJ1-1	CASRRLDTEAFF	TGTGCCAGCAGAAGGTTGGACACTGAAGCTTTCTTT